This TCR beta chain was retrieved from a study of PD-1 blockade in mismatch repair-deficient tumors. Background on the study: Enrolled about 2013-2016, patients had progressing, pretreated mismatch repair-deficient cancers of 11 to 13 types.

Profiling relied on immunoSEQ multiplex PCR, and the TCRdb table lists in-frame clones only, not all of them. The sample includes some 120,000 clones, more than 70% of them seen just once. The CDR3 totals 15 residues. After removal of 4 bases from V and 3 bases from J, the junction contained 6 bases not matched to a gene. Germline CDR1 and CDR2: SEHNR and FQNEAQ (reference sequence). Every patient had mismatch repair deficiency by PCR or immunohistochemistry. Material: peripheral blood, obtained roughly 70 weeks after starting pembrolizumab. The chain links TRBV7-9 to TRBJ1-3; 7 bases line up with TRBD1. The clonotype was recovered from an adult with mismatch repair-deficient cancer. CDR3 sequence (DNA): TGTGCCAGCAGCTCGACGACAGGGTTTGGAAACACCATATATTTT. Translation: CASSSTTGFGNTIYF.